The source of this T cell receptor beta chain is a study of T cells after yellow fever vaccination. TCRdb ran MiXCR on the 5' RACE reads and lists one entry per CDR3 protein. In the table there are about 220,000 distinct CDR3 sequences, approximately 3.3% of which are singletons. The germline V gene encodes CDR1 SGHVS and CDR2 FNYEAQ. Trimming took 2 bases from V and 6 from J, leaving 23 bases between them. The CDR3 spans 18 residues. There are a few counts of this clonotype. This specimen was CD4+ T cells sorted from PBMCs, taken 10 days after the yellow fever booster vaccination. This rearrangement joins TRBV7-6 to TRBJ2-1; D perhaps matches TRBD1 (6 bases). This clonotype was obtained from a man aged 18-30 years who received the YFV17D yellow fever vaccine. This CDR3 reads CASSLRTQGIGQPNEQFF. The CDR3 region has the DNA TGTGCCAGCAGCTTAAGGACCCAGGGGATCGGGCAGCCCAATGAGCAGTTCTTC.